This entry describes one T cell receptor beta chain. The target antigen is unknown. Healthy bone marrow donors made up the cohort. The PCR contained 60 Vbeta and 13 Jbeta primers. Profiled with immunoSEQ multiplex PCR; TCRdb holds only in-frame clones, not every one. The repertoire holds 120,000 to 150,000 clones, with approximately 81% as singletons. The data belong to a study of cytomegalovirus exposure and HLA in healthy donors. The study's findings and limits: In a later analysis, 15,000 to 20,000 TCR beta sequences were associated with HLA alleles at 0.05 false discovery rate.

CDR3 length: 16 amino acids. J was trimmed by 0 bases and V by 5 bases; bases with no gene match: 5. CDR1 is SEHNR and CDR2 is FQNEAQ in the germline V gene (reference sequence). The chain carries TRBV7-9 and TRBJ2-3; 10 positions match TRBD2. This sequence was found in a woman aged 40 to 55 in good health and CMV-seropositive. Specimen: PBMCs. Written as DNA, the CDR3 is TGTGCCAGCAGCCCCGGACTAGCGGAAAGCACAGATACGCAGTATTTT. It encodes CASSPGLAESTDTQYF.